The 31 T cell receptor beta chains reported below all come from one sample, sequenced in a study of shared clonotypes between healthy human individuals. The method was immunoSEQ multiplex PCR; TCRdb's version includes in-frame clones alone and lacks a portion of them. The profile covers 2 million to 2.5 million clones, with about 94% appearing a single time and around 0.13% taken by the ten largest. The sequencing sample was made of naive CD4+ T cells sorted from blood. Subset given: CD45RA+ positively selected. The receptor source for this set is a man younger than 35 in good health.

Notes on this clone: Additional DNA sequences in this sample encode the identical CDR3. This chain uses TRBV9 with TRBJ1-2; D call uncertain. The CDR3 runs to 14 residues. From germline, CDR1 is SGDLS and CDR2 YYNGEE. V was trimmed by 0 bases and J by 2 bases, leaving 8 bases between them. The CDR3: CASSVEGRNYGYTF. The CDR3 DNA reads TGTGCCAGCAGCGTAGAAGGCAGAAACTATGGCTACACCTTC.

The chain employs TRBV5-6 and TRBJ2-1; D is perhaps TRBD1 (5 bases). The V end lost 3 bases, the J end lost 10 bases, and 11 bases lay between the germline ends. The CDR3 is made up of 12 amino acids. CDR1 and CDR2 (germline): SGHDT, YYEEEE. The CDR3 bases are TGTGCCAGCAGCTCGGACACGAGGGAGCAGTTCTTC. Translating it yields CASSSDTREQFF.

This rearrangement joins TRBV2 to TRBJ1-1; D is ambiguous. Germline V gene data show CDR1 as SNHLY and CDR2 as FYNNEI. There are 13 residues in the CDR3. Trimming left V 9 bases short and J 7 bases short, with 18 bases between. CDR3 sequence reads: CASSRLQSNEAFF. The CDR3 region has the DNA TGTGCCAGTAGCAGATTACAGAGTAATGAAGCTTTCTTT. Drawing the rest from reference TRBV2 and TRBJ1-1, the complete variable domain is EPEVTQTPSHQVTQMGQEVILRCVPISNHLYFYWYRQILGQKVEFLVSFYNNEISEKSEIFDDQFSVERPDGSNFTLKIRSTKLEDSAMYFCASSRLQSNEAFFGQGTRLTVV.

The chain is built from TRBV27 and TRBJ2-2, with D possibly matching TRBD2 (6 bases). This CDR3 has 15 residues. The germline V and J ends were trimmed by 6 bases and 2 bases, with 13 bases remaining between them. Germline lookup yields CDR1 MNHEY and CDR2 SMNVEV (reference sequence). The CDR3 sequence is CASRNLALNTGELFF. The DNA for the CDR3 is TGTGCCAGCAGAAACCTAGCGCTAAACACCGGGGAGCTGTTTTTT.

This rearrangement joins TRBV6-1 to TRBJ1-3; possibly TRBD1 for D (5 bases). The germline V and J ends were trimmed by 4 bases and 2 bases, with 9 bases remaining between them. Germline CDR1 and CDR2: MNHNS and SASEGT. CDR3 length: 14 residues. CDR3 nucleotides: TGTGCCAGCAGTGGGACACTTGCTGGAAACACCATATATTTT. This gives the protein CASSGTLAGNTIYF.

Details on this clone: The sample holds other DNA sequences that translate to the same CDR3. The chain links TRBV6-5 to TRBJ2-2, with no clear D. This CDR3 contains 12 residues. Germline V lookup: CDR1 MNHEY, CDR2 SVGAGI. Trimming stripped 6 bases from V and 4 bases from J, with 6 bases between. The CDR3 DNA sequence: TGTGCCAGCAGCCGACTCACCGGGGAGCTGTTTTTT. This encodes CASSRLTGELFF.

The genes are TRBV5-1 and TRBJ2-7, with TRBD2 matching over 11 bases. Germline CDR1 and CDR2: SGHRS and YFSETQ. V shed 0 bases and J 0 bases; nucleotides not matched to a gene: 17. The CDR3 extends over 21 amino acids. The CDR3 DNA is TGCGCCAGCAGCTTGGCGCAGCTCGGAACTAGCGGGAGAGCGAGCTCCTACGAGCAGTACTTC. Translated, it gives CASSLAQLGTSGRASSYEQYF. Looking up the rest from reference TRBV5-1 and TRBJ2-7 gives the full variable domain: KAGVTQTPRYLIKTRGQQVTLSCSPISGHRSVSWYQQTPGQGLQFLFEYFSETQRNKGNFPGRFSGRQFSNSRSEMNVSTLELGDSALYLCASSLAQLGTSGRASSYEQYFGPGTRLTVT.

The DNA for the CDR3 is TGTGCCAGCAGCTTATGGCCAGCGGGAGATGGCGGGGAGCTGTTTTTT. This translates into CASSLWPAGDGGELFF. The chain joins TRBV7-2 to TRBJ2-2; TRBD2 aligns across 8 bases. There are 16 residues in the CDR3. The junction had 9 bases not matched to a gene; V was cut back by 2 bases and J by 7 bases. The germline V gene has CDR1 SGHTA and CDR2 FQGNSA.

This chain links TRBV5-1 with TRBJ1-6; 7 bases fit TRBD1. The junction had 11 bases not matched to a gene; V was cut back by 0 bases and J by 11 bases. The CDR3 is made up of 16 amino acids. The germline V gene has CDR1 SGHRS and CDR2 YFSETQ. The DNA of the CDR3 is TGCGCCAGCAGCTTGGGAACAGGGGCCCCATCGGCACCCCTCCACTTT. Translation: CASSLGTGAPSAPLHF.

The chain carries TRBV11-3 and TRBJ2-7; D tentatively reads TRBD1 or TRBD2 (5 bases each). Germline loops: CDR1 SGHNT, CDR2 YENEEA. The ends were cut back, 5 bases at V and 1 base at J, with 18 bases in the middle. The CDR3 extends over 16 amino acids. CDR3 nucleotide sequence: TGTGCCAGCAGCCCCACGGGGCAGTCGAGTTCCTACGAGCAGTACTTC. Its protein is CASSPTGQSSSYEQYF.

This clone showed up just once. The chain uses TRBV5-4 and TRBJ2-2, with D unresolved. From germline, CDR1 is SGHNT and CDR2 YYREEE (reference sequence). V was clipped by 4 bases and J by 8 bases, with 9 bases between them. This CDR3 region has 12 residues. The CDR3 coding sequence is TGTGCCAGCAGCCCAGCGTTTGGGGAGCTGTTTTTT. Amino acids: CASSPAFGELFF.

The V and J genes are TRBV2 and TRBJ2-5; 7 nucleotides line up with TRBD2. The CDR3 totals 14 residues. J was trimmed by 1 base and V by 5 bases; bases with no gene match: 4. Looked up from germline, CDR1 is SNHLY and CDR2 is FYNNEI. CDR3 loop: CASSRDYLQETQYF. CDR3 in DNA: TGTGCCAGCAGTCGGGACTACCTCCAAGAGACCCAGTACTTC. Using reference TRBV2 and TRBJ2-5 for the parts outside the CDR3, the full variable domain is EPEVTQTPSHQVTQMGQEVILRCVPISNHLYFYWYRQILGQKVEFLVSFYNNEISEKSEIFDDQFSVERPDGSNFTLKIRSTKLEDSAMYFCASSRDYLQETQYFGPGTRLLVL.

The chain carries TRBV11-2 and TRBJ2-6; D is perhaps TRBD1 (6 bases). Germline loops: CDR1 SGHAT, CDR2 FQNNGV. This CDR3 comprises 16 residues. Trimming removed 4 bases from V and 4 bases from J, with 14 bases in between. The CDR3 region has the DNA TGTGCCAGCAGCTCGTACACAGGGAACGGGGCCAACGTCCTGACTTTC. As protein: CASSSYTGNGANVLTF.

The chain links TRBV18 to TRBJ1-3; D remains unclear. The germline CDR1 and CDR2 sequences are KGHSH and LQKENI. With 2 bases removed from V and 0 bases from J, the gap between germline ends came to 8 bases. The CDR3 runs 15 residues. The CDR3 loop is CASSPVASSGNTIYF. DNA of the CDR3: TGTGCCAGCTCACCAGTAGCCAGCTCTGGAAACACCATATATTTT.

This clone was observed a handful of times. The chain is built from TRBV2 and TRBJ1-6, with D possibly TRBD1 on 5 matching bases. CDR3 length equals 14 residues. Germline CDR1 reads SNHLY; CDR2 reads FYNNEI. V was cut by 4 bases and J by 9 bases, with 13 bases left in between. The CDR3 protein is CASSVGMRGSPLHF. CDR3 bases: TGTGCCAGCAGTGTCGGGATGAGGGGTTCACCCCTCCACTTT.

The V call is TRBV28, the J call TRBJ2-2, with D possibly being TRBD1 (5 bases). Germline CDR1 is MDHEN and CDR2 is SYDVKM. V lost 3 bases and J lost 4, with 18 bases in between. CDR3 length: 17 residues. The CDR3 sequence is CASSFLGQGSSTGELFF. Written as DNA, the CDR3 is TGTGCCAGCAGTTTTCTGGGGCAGGGTAGCAGCACCGGGGAGCTGTTTTTT.

The V gene is TRBV27, the J gene TRBJ2-1; TRBD1 might be the D (5 bases). The length of the CDR3 is 13 residues. Germline V gene sequence: CDR1 MNHEY, CDR2 SMNVEV (reference sequence). V was pared by 1 base and J by 9 bases, with 10 bases between. The CDR3 here is CASSLLQAGEQFF. The CDR3 DNA follows: TGTGCCAGCAGTTTATTACAGGCCGGTGAGCAGTTCTTC.

Concerning this clone itself: This sample also contains other DNA sequences that code for the same CDR3. This CDR3 is CAWSSSGYGYTF. CDR3 coding DNA: TGTGCCTGGAGTTCGTCGGGGTATGGCTACACCTTC. The rearrangement links TRBV30 to TRBJ1-2; D unresolved. The CDR3 contains 12 residues. Germline CDR1 reads GTSNPN; CDR2 reads SVGIG (reference sequence). Trimming took off 2 bases at V and 5 bases at J, with 9 bases between the two ends.

The V and J genes are TRBV27 and TRBJ2-7; 9 positions match TRBD2. The length of the CDR3 is 14 residues. J was trimmed by 0 bases and V by 3 bases; bases with no gene match: 0. CDR1 and CDR2 from the germline V gene are MNHEY and SMNVEV (reference sequence). This CDR3 is CASSFSGSSYEQYF. The DNA for the CDR3 is TGTGCCAGCAGTTTTAGCGGGAGCTCCTACGAGCAGTACTTC.

This chain links TRBV2 with TRBJ2-1; 9 bases are shared with TRBD2. The CDR3 sequence is 13 residues long. V shed 11 bases and J 10 bases; nucleotides not matched to a gene: 12. From germline, CDR1 is SNHLY and CDR2 FYNNEI. The CDR3 bases are TGTGCCCCTAGGCGGGAGGGCCCGAGCGAGCAGTTCTTC. Translation gives CAPRREGPSEQFF.

The V call is TRBV27, the J call TRBJ1-4; D possibly corresponds to TRBD1 (5 bases). The CDR3 consists of 15 residues. Per germline, CDR1 MNHEY and CDR2 SMNVEV (reference sequence). V was cut by 6 bases and J by 0 bases, with 11 bases left in between. For the CDR3, the DNA is TGTGCCAGCAGGGCAGACAGAACAACTAATGAAAAACTGTTTTTT. Amino acids: CASRADRTTNEKLFF.

The V gene is TRBV15, the J gene TRBJ1-3; D gene uncertain. V was clipped by 5 bases and J by 0 bases, with 8 bases between them. CDR1 is LNHNV and CDR2 is YYDKDF in the germline V gene (reference sequence). This CDR3 is built from 14 residues. CDR3 residues: CATSPSNSGNTIYF. CDR3 coding DNA: TGTGCCACCAGCCCATCCAACTCTGGAAACACCATATATTTT.

The rearrangement uses TRBV7-9 and TRBJ1-5; D gene uncertain. This CDR3 comprises 14 residues. The V gene's germline CDR1 is SEHNR and CDR2 FQNEAQ (reference sequence). V lost 1 base, J lost 3 bases, and 7 bases lay in between. CDR3 bases: TGTGCCAGCAGCTTAGAGGATGTCAATCAGCCCCAGCATTTT. Protein product: CASSLEDVNQPQHF. Full variable domain (remainder filled in from reference TRBV7-9 and TRBJ1-5): DTGVSQNPRHKITKRGQNVTFRCDPISEHNRLYWYRQTLGQGPEFLTYFQNEAQLEKSRLLSDRFSAERPKGSFSTLEIQRTEQGDSAMYLCASSLEDVNQPQHFGDGTRLSIL.

V gene TRBV5-4 combines with J gene TRBJ1-4, with 7 nucleotides matching TRBD1. The CDR3 covers 15 residues. J gave up 5 bases and V 4 bases, and 8 bases lay outside the gene matches. Germline CDR1 reads SGHNT; CDR2 reads YYREEE (reference sequence). The chain's CDR3 is CASSEAGQLNEKLFF. The DNA for the CDR3 is TGTGCCAGCAGCGAAGCGGGACAGCTAAATGAAAAACTGTTTTTT.

The chain is built from TRBV5-1 and TRBJ1-1; 7 bases fit TRBD1. The CDR3 loop spans 14 amino acids. Losses at the gene ends were 1 base for V and 4 bases for J; bases not matched to a gene: 4. Germline V lookup: CDR1 SGHRS, CDR2 YFSETQ. This chain's CDR3 is CASSLPTGTTEAFF. The CDR3 nucleotides read TGCGCCAGCAGCTTGCCGACAGGGACCACTGAAGCTTTCTTT.

The chain recombines TRBV2 with TRBJ2-5; 10 positions match TRBD2. CDR1 SNHLY and CDR2 FYNNEI come from the germline V gene. The CDR3 is 14 residues long. With 4 bases clipped from V and 4 bases from J, the junction kept 3 bases outside the gene matches. The DNA of the CDR3 is TGTGCCAGCAGTGGGCTAGCGGGGGTAGAGACCCAGTACTTC. Translation: CASSGLAGVETQYF. Looking up the rest from reference TRBV2 and TRBJ2-5 gives the full variable domain: EPEVTQTPSHQVTQMGQEVILRCVPISNHLYFYWYRQILGQKVEFLVSFYNNEISEKSEIFDDQFSVERPDGSNFTLKIRSTKLEDSAMYFCASSGLAGVETQYFGPGTRLLVL.

The rearrangement joins TRBV6-5 to TRBJ2-5; a possible D gene is TRBD2 (6 bases). Between the trimmed V and J ends, which lost 0 bases and 4 bases, there was a span of 9 bases. Per the germline V gene, CDR1 is MNHEY and CDR2 is SVGAGI. This CDR3 comprises 14 residues. The CDR3 protein is CASSYSKLAETQYF. The CDR3 DNA sequence: TGTGCCAGCAGTTACTCGAAACTAGCAGAGACCCAGTACTTC.

The chain joins TRBV10-3 to TRBJ1-1, with TRBD1 identical over 9 bases. There are 16 residues in the CDR3. V lost 5 bases and J lost 3; bases outside the gene matches: 10. Looked up from germline, CDR1 is ENHRY and CDR2 is SYGVKD. This CDR3 is CAISTGTGRMDTEAFF. CDR3 DNA: TGTGCCATCAGTACCGGGACAGGGAGGATGGACACTGAAGCTTTCTTT.

This clone was observed a few times. The chain uses TRBV7-9 and TRBJ2-5; 11 nucleotides match TRBD2. V lost 5 bases to trimming and J lost 4 bases; unmatched junction nucleotides: 0. The CDR3 runs 13 residues. The V gene's germline CDR1 is SEHNR and CDR2 FQNEAQ (reference sequence). The CDR3 DNA reads as TGTGCCAGCAGCGGACTAGCGGGAGAGACCCAGTACTTC. This gives the protein CASSGLAGETQYF.

V and J are TRBV6-1 and TRBJ1-2, with 8 bases lining up with TRBD1. Trimming at V came to 7 bases and at J to 4 bases, leaving 5 bases not matched to a gene. The CDR3 extends over 13 amino acids. Germline CDR1 MNHNS, CDR2 SASEGT. CDR3 protein: CASIGTGRYGYTF. The DNA for the CDR3 is TGTGCCAGCATAGGGACAGGCCGCTATGGCTACACCTTC.

This sequence joins TRBV10-3 and TRBJ2-1; 12 bases fit TRBD2. With 8 bases clipped from V and 7 bases from J, the junction kept 6 bases outside the gene matches. CDR3 length: 14 amino acids. The germline CDR1 and CDR2 sequences are ENHRY and SYGVKD. The CDR3 DNA sequence: TGTGCCATCTCTAGCGGGGGGGCCCGTAATGAGCAGTTCTTC. Protein product: CAISSGGARNEQFF.